Shown below are 15 T cell receptor beta chains from a single sample sequenced in a study of OX40 agonist ivuxolimab in advanced cancers. Using immunoSEQ multiplex PCR, the repertoire was profiled, and TCRdb retains in-frame clones only, with some absent. The data show about 74,000 clones, with 88% seen just once and about 1% held by the top ten. Sequenced material: CD4+ or CD8+ T cells sorted from blood, taken in a trial of the OX40 agonist ivuxolimab. The origin of the receptors is an adult with an advanced solid tumor such as melanoma, head and neck, liver or kidney cancer.

This chain joins TRBV7-2 and TRBJ1-5; the D gene is possibly TRBD1 (5 bases). The germline gives CDR1 SGHTA, CDR2 FQGNSA. The length of the CDR3 is 15 residues. V was trimmed by 2 bases and J by 7 bases, leaving 15 bases between them. The CDR3 spells CASSLKGRVLQPQHF. In nucleotides, the CDR3 is TGTGCCAGCAGCTTAAAGGGGAGGGTTTTGCAGCCCCAGCATTTT. Combining the CDR3 with reference TRBV7-2 and TRBJ1-5 gives the whole variable domain GAGVSQSPSNKVTEKGKDVELRCDPISGHTALYWYRQSLGQGLEFLIYFQGNSAPDKSGLPSDRFSAERTGGSVSTLTIQRTQQEDSAVYLCASSLKGRVLQPQHFGDGTRLSIL.

This clone was seen once. V gene TRBV6-5 combines with J gene TRBJ2-7; TRBD2 aligns across 12 bases. With 0 bases clipped from V and 4 bases from J, the junction kept 4 bases outside the gene matches. Per the germline V gene, CDR1 is MNHEY and CDR2 is SVGAGI. CDR3 length: 16 amino acids. The CDR3 sequence: CASSYSTSGGNYEQYF. CDR3 sequence (DNA): TGTGCCAGCAGTTACTCGACTAGCGGGGGTAATTACGAGCAGTACTTC.

This clone was seen just once. The chain has TRBV14 and TRBJ2-2; D is unresolved. Trimming removed 1 base from V and 2 bases from J, with 8 bases in between. Germline V gene data show CDR1 as SGHDN and CDR2 as FVKESK. The CDR3 is 15 residues long. The CDR3 protein is CASSQALINTGELFF. DNA for the CDR3: TGTGCCAGCAGCCAAGCCCTCATAAACACCGGGGAGCTGTTTTTT.

This clone was counted once. The chain recombines TRBV28 with TRBJ1-4; the D is unclear. The germline V gene has CDR1 MDHEN and CDR2 SYDVKM. The CDR3 spans 12 residues. V was trimmed by 4 bases and J by 7 bases, leaving 7 bases between them. The CDR3 nucleotides read TGTGCCAGCAGTTCAGATCGTGAAAAACTGTTTTTT. Translating gives CASSSDREKLFF.

The chain couples TRBV6-4 to TRBJ2-7, with a possible D match to TRBD2 (6 bases). The V end was cut by 4 bases, the J end by 0 bases, with 16 bases between. Germline loops: CDR1 MRHNA, CDR2 SNTAGT. The CDR3 runs 16 residues. The CDR3 protein is CASSVHAGYVSYEQYF. The DNA for the CDR3 is TGTGCCAGCAGTGTTCATGCGGGGTATGTCTCCTACGAGCAGTACTTC.

V usage is TRBV19 and J usage is TRBJ1-2; tentative D call: TRBD1 (6 bases). Germline CDR1 is LNHDA and CDR2 is SQIVND (reference sequence). The V and J ends lost 4 bases and 1 base respectively, with 13 bases between them. The CDR3 extends over 15 amino acids. The chain's CDR3 is CASSRTGTRNYGYTF. The CDR3 region has the DNA TGTGCCAGTAGTAGAACCGGGACACGTAACTATGGCTACACCTTC.

This clone was counted a few times. The rearrangement joins TRBV11-3 to TRBJ2-3; 8 nucleotides match TRBD2. This CDR3 comprises 15 residues. The germline CDR1 and CDR2 sequences are SGHNT and YENEEA. Germline trimming cut 5 bases from V and 0 bases from J; bases unmatched to any gene: 4. The CDR3 DNA reads as TGTGCCAGCAGCCGGGGGGGGGCGAGCACAGATACGCAGTATTTT. Translated: CASSRGGASTDTQYF.

CDR3 residues: CASSLTPGLDGVNTQYF. The CDR3 bases are TGTGCCAGCAGCTTAACCCCGGGACTCGACGGTGTGAATACGCAGTATTTT. This chain links TRBV7-3 with TRBJ2-3; TRBD2 is a possible D gene (6 bases). The germline V gene encodes CDR1 SGHTA and CDR2 FQGTGA. The CDR3 runs 17 residues. Trimming removed 0 bases from V and 7 bases from J, with 20 bases in between.

The genes are TRBV7-3 and TRBJ1-2; no clear D gene. CDR1 and CDR2 from the germline V gene are SGHTA and FQGTGA. Trimming took 1 base from V and 7 from J, leaving 16 bases between them. The CDR3 has 15 amino acids. The CDR3 sequence is CASSLRDGVLGGYTF. In DNA form, the CDR3 reads TGTGCCAGCAGCTTAAGAGACGGGGTACTCGGTGGCTACACCTTC.

The V call is TRBV9, the J call TRBJ2-7; 9 bases fit TRBD2. The germline CDR1 and CDR2 sequences are SGDLS and YYNGEE. The CDR3 runs to 14 residues. Trimming at V came to 0 bases and at J to 4 bases, leaving 2 bases not matched to a gene. CDR3 DNA: TGTGCCAGCAGCGTAGGTGGACTAGCGTACGAGCAGTACTTC. Translating gives CASSVGGLAYEQYF. Looking up the rest from reference TRBV9 and TRBJ2-7 gives the full variable domain: DSGVTQTPKHLITATGQRVTLRCSPRSGDLSVYWYQQSLDQGLQFLIQYYNGEERAKGNILERFSAQQFPDLHSELNLSSLELGDSALYFCASSVGGLAYEQYFGPGTRLTVT.

The chain couples TRBV19 to TRBJ2-2; 9 bases are shared with TRBD1. V trimming: 9 bases; J trimming: 4 bases; junction bases outside the gene matches: 9. The CDR3 extends over 15 amino acids. The germline V gene has CDR1 LNHDA and CDR2 SQIVND (reference sequence). CDR3 protein: CASRPGTGSTGELFF. The CDR3 DNA follows: TGTGCCAGCCGTCCAGGGACAGGGAGCACCGGGGAGCTGTTTTTT.

The chain joins TRBV7-6 to TRBJ2-7; TRBD2 matches 8 bases. J was trimmed by 6 bases and V by 0 bases; bases with no gene match: 1. CDR1 SGHVS and CDR2 FNYEAQ come from the germline V gene. The CDR3 has 13 residues. The CDR3 sequence: CASSLARGAEQYF. In DNA form, the CDR3 reads TGTGCCAGCAGCTTAGCGCGGGGGGCCGAGCAGTACTTC.

In DNA, the CDR3 is TGCGCCAGCAGCCTGGACAGGGGAGTAACTGAAGCTTTCTTT. Its translation: CASSLDRGVTEAFF. V is TRBV5-1 and J is TRBJ1-1; 9 bases fit TRBD1. CDR1 SGHRS and CDR2 YFSETQ come from the germline V gene. V shed 4 bases, J shed 5 bases, and the junction held 6 bases outside the gene matches. The CDR3 has 14 residues.

This clone was found once. This chain connects TRBV19 to TRBJ2-6, with D tentatively TRBD2 (5 bases). The CDR3 covers 16 residues. V gave up 6 bases and J gave up 0 bases, with 12 bases separating them. Germline CDR1 reads LNHDA; CDR2 reads SQIVND (reference sequence). CDR3 sequence reads: CASSQDFTSGANVLTF. CDR3 nucleotide sequence: TGTGCCAGTAGCCAGGACTTTACCTCTGGGGCCAACGTCCTGACTTTC.

V and J are TRBV5-4 and TRBJ2-3; D gene uncertain. The CDR3 spans 14 residues. V was clipped by 0 bases and J by 2 bases, with 7 bases between them. Germline loops: CDR1 SGHNT, CDR2 YYREEE (reference sequence). DNA of the CDR3: TGTGCCAGCAGCTTGGACCAAATCACAGATACGCAGTATTTT. It specifies CASSLDQITDTQYF.